Sequencing of this TCR beta chain was carried out in a study of T cell responses to AZD1222 COVID-19 vaccine. Findings and caveats of the study: Vaccine-related CD4 TCRs covered spike, predominating at 160-218 and 743-854. Recipients of two AZD1222 doses showed rising Spike-specific TCR breadth and depth. Mostly white British, mostly female donors; authors suggested clonal diversity may be underestimated.

Assay: immunoSEQ multiplex PCR; the TCRdb copy retains only in-frame clones and omits some. The data contain 120,000 or so clones, around 90% of them seen just once; the ten biggest clones take up about 27%. As concerns this clone: Its antigen is unknown.

The CDR3 sequence is 14 residues long. Germline V gene data show CDR1 as SGHVS and CDR2 as FQNEAQ. V lost 5 bases and J lost 6; bases outside the gene matches: 10. Here the sequenced sample was peripheral blood, taken on day 0 of AZD1222 vaccination. The genes are TRBV7-8 and TRBJ2-7, with TRBD2 matching over 7 bases. The sequence was collected from an adult in good health. The CDR3 sequence is CASSKEAGVVEQYF. DNA for the CDR3: TGTGCCAGCAGCAAAGAGGCGGGAGTGGTCGAGCAGTACTTC. The full variable domain, with the rest looked up from reference TRBV7-8 and TRBJ2-7, is GAGVSQSPRYKVAKRGQDVALRCDPISGHVSLFWYQQALGQGPEFLTYFQNEAQLDKSGLPSDRFFAERPEGSVSTLKIQRTQQEDSAVYLCASSKEAGVVEQYFGPGTRLTVT.